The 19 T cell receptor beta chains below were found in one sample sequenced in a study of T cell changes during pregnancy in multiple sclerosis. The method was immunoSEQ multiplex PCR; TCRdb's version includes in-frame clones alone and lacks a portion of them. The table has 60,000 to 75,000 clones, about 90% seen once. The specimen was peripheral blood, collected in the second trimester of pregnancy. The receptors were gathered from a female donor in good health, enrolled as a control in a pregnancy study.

In DNA form, the CDR3 reads TGCGCCAGCAGCCAAGCAACAGCAATGAACACTGAAGCTTTCTTT. This sequence encodes CASSQATAMNTEAFF. The chain joins TRBV4-1 to TRBJ1-1; D not certain. Germline lookup yields CDR1 MGHRA and CDR2 YSYEKL. This CDR3 has 15 residues. V was cut by 1 base and J by 0 bases, with 9 bases left in between.

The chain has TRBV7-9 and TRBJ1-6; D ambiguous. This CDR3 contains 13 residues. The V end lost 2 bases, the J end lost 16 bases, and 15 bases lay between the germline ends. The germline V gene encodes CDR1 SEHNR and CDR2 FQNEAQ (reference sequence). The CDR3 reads CASSLMRAEVLHF. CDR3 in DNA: TGTGCCAGCAGCTTAATGAGGGCAGAAGTACTCCACTTT.

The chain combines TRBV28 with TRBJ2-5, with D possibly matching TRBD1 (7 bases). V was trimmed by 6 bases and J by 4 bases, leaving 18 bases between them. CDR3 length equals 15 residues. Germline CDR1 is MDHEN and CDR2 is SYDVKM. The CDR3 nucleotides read TGTGCCAGCAGCTTGGGGGCAGGGGGAGGAGAGACCCAGTACTTC. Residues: CASSLGAGGGETQYF.

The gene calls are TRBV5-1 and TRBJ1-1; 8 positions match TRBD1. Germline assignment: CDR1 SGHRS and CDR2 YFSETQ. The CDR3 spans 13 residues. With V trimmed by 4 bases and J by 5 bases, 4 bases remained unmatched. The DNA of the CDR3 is TGCGCCAGCAGCGAAAGGACAGGGACTGAAGCTTTCTTT. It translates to CASSERTGTEAFF.

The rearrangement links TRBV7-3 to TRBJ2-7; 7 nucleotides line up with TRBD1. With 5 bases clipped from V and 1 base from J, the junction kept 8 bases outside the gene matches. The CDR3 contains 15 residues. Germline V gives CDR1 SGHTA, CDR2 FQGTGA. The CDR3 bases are TGTGCCAGCAGCCCGTCGGACAGGCATTCCTACGAGCAGTACTTC. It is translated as CASSPSDRHSYEQYF.

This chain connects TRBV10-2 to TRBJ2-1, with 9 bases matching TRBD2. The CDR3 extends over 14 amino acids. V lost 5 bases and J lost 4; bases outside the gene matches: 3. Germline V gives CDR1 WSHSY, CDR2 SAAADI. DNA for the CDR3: TGCGCCAGCAGTTATCTAGCGGGATACAATGAGCAGTTCTTC. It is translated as CASSYLAGYNEQFF.

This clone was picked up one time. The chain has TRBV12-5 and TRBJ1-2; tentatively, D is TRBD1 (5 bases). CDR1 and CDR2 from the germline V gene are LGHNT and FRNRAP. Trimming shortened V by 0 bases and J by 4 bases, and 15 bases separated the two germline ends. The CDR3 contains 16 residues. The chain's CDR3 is CASGLVLGRGGYGYTF. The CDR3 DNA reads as TGTGCTAGTGGTTTGGTACTTGGGAGGGGAGGCTATGGCTACACCTTC.

CDR3 nucleotide sequence: TGTGCCAGTAGTATAGACGGGGAAGAGACCCAGTACTTC. Protein sequence: CASSIDGEETQYF. This chain uses TRBV19 with TRBJ2-5; the D gene is possibly TRBD2 (5 bases). From germline, CDR1 is LNHDA and CDR2 SQIVND (reference sequence). V lost 0 bases to trimming and J lost 3 bases, with 5 bases between them. CDR3 length: 13 residues.

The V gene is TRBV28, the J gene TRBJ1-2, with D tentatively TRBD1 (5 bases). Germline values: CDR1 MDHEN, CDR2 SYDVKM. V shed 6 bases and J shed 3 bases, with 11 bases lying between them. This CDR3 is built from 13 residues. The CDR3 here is CASRDPTDYGYTF. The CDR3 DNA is TGTGCCAGCAGAGATCCGACAGACTATGGCTACACCTTC.

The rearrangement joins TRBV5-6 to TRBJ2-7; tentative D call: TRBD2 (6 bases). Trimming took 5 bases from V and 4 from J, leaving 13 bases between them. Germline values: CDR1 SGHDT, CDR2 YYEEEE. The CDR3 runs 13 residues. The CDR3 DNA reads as TGTGCCAGCAGTCCCGGACGGGGGTACGAGCAGTACTTC. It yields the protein CASSPGRGYEQYF.

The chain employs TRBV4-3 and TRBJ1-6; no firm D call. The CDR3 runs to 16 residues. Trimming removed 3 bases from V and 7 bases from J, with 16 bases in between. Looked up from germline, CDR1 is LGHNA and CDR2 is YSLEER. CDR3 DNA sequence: TGCGCCAGCAGCCATTCCGAGGGTCGGTCCAATTCACCCCTCCACTTT. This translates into CASSHSEGRSNSPLHF.

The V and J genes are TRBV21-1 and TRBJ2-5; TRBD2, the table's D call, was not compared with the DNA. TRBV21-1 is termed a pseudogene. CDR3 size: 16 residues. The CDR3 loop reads CASSKVRTSGRETQYF. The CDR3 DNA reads TGTGCCAGCAGCAAAGTTCGAACTAGCGGGAGAGAGACCCAGTACTTC.

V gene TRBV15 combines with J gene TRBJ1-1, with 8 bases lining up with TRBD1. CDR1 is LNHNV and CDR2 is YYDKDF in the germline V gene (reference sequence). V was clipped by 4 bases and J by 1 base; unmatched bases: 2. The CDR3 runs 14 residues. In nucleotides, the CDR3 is TGTGCCACCAGCATAGACAGGGGGAACACTGAAGCTTTCTTT. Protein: CATSIDRGNTEAFF.

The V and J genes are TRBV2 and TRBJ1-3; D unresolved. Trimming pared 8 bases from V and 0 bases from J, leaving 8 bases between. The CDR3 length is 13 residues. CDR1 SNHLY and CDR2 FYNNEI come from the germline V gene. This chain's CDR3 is CASARDSGNTIYF. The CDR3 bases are TGTGCCAGCGCGCGGGACTCTGGAAACACCATATATTTT.

The CDR3 DNA follows: TGTGCCAGCAGCCCGCGGGGCCAGAACACTGAAGCTTTCTTT. This encodes CASSPRGQNTEAFF. V is TRBV7-8 and J is TRBJ1-1; the D gene is possibly TRBD1 (5 bases). CDR3 length equals 14 residues. V lost 5 bases, J lost 1 base, and 11 bases lay in between. Germline V gives CDR1 SGHVS, CDR2 FQNEAQ.

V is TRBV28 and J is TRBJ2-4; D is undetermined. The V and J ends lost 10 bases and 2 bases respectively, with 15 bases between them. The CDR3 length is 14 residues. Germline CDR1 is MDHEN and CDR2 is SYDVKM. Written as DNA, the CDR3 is TGTGCCACGGCTTTAGACAATTCCAAAAACATTCAGTACTTC. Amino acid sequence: CATALDNSKNIQYF.

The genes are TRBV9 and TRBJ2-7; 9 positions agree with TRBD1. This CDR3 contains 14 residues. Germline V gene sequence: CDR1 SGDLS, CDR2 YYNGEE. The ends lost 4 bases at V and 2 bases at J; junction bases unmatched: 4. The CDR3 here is CASSSDRGPYEQYF. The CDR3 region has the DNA TGTGCCAGCAGCTCGGACAGGGGTCCCTACGAGCAGTACTTC.

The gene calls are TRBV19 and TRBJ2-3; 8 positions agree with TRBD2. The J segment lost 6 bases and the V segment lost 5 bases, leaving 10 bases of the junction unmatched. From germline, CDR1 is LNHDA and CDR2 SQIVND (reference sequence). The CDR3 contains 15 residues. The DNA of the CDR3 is TGTGCCAGTAGTGTCGGGACTAGTTTAGCGGATACGCAGTATTTT. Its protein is CASSVGTSLADTQYF.

The CDR3 coding sequence is TGTGCCAGCAGCCTCGGACAGGGTGGAATCTATGGCTACACCTTC. Translating it yields CASSLGQGGIYGYTF. V is TRBV9 and J is TRBJ1-2; 8 nucleotides align to TRBD1. Germline CDR1 reads SGDLS; CDR2 reads YYNGEE. The CDR3 has 15 residues. J was trimmed by 4 bases and V by 4 bases; bases with no gene match: 9.